This entry describes one T cell receptor (beta chain). The antigen is unknown. Trimming pared 4 bases from V and 0 bases from J, leaving 8 bases between. This CDR3 region has 14 residues. Germline assignment: CDR1 SGHNT and CDR2 YYREEE (reference sequence). Unique molecular identifiers were affixed to discrete cDNA molecules within the library. In the original analysis: Over 95,000 TCRs per sample was the median, with a range of about 20,000 to 750,000. TCRdb reanalysed the RACE reads using MiXCR and keeps one entry per CDR3 protein. TCRdb's processing, not the authors' own work, is the source of the V and J calls. The repertoire holds nearly 350,000 distinct CDR3 sequences, with under 9% as singletons. Time point given: patch test 1, 2 weeks after DPC sensitization. Treatment: therapeutic diphenylcyclopropenone sensitization with weekly scalp DPC. These data originate in a study of human T cells and chemical hapten exposure.

Whole-study findings and limits: Donors had alopecia, so their immune response may differ from healthy people's.

This chain connects TRBV5-4 to TRBJ1-5; the D is unclear. The sequencing used whole blood, collected in connection with sensitization to the hapten diphenylcyclopropenone (DPC). This TCR was sampled from a woman between 18 and 29 years old with alopecia areata. Some clones in this sample may be carry-over from other donors' samples. The chain's CDR3 is CASSNIDSNQPQHF. CDR3 DNA sequence: TGTGCCAGCAGCAACATAGATAGCAATCAGCCCCAGCATTTT.